The sequence of this T cell receptor beta chain was determined in a study of blood T cell repertoires in COVID-19. The table came from immunoSEQ multiplex PCR; TCRdb's copy has only in-frame clones and leaves some out. The sample holds a few hundred thousand clones, about 79% seen once. After removal of 4 bases from V and 4 bases from J, the junction contained 10 bases not matched to a gene. The CDR3 sequence is 16 residues long. Germline assignment: CDR1 KGHSH and CDR2 LQKENI. The TCR originated in a man in his forties or fifties who had recovered from COVID-19. Source material: peripheral blood. The gene calls are TRBV18 and TRBJ1-2; 9 bases are a match to TRBD1. The CDR3, as DNA: TGTGCCAGCTCACGAAACAGGGGGCGCGGGAGCTATGGCTACACCTTC. The encoded protein is CASSRNRGRGSYGYTF.